One sample yielded the 5 T cell receptor beta chains listed below, sequenced in a study of early T cells in non-severe SARS-CoV-2 infection. TCRdb passed the 5' RACE reads through MiXCR, listing each CDR3 protein once. The table has 20,000 to 25,000 distinct CDR3 sequences, just under 4.5% seen once. The sample consisted of whole blood. The receptors were gathered from an adult who was a healthcare worker with PCR-confirmed SARS-CoV-2 infection or an uninfected control (not recorded which).

This clonotype was recorded a few times. This chain uses TRBV29-1 with TRBJ2-7, with TRBD2 matching 9 bases. CDR1 and CDR2 (germline): SQVTM, ANQGSEA. V gave up 6 bases and J gave up 7 bases; unmatched junction bases: 7. CDR3 length: 12 amino acids. The CDR3 sequence is CSVTGTSFEQYF. In DNA form, the CDR3 reads TGCAGCGTGACCGGGACTAGCTTTGAGCAGTACTTC.

The table lists this clonotype with many counts. The gene calls are TRBV6-5 and TRBJ2-3; 7 nucleotides line up with TRBD1. Germline V gene lookup returns CDR1 MNHEY and CDR2 SVGAGI. The CDR3 is 15 amino acids. The trim removed 6 bases at V and 4 bases at J, leaving 10 bases unmatched. CDR3 in amino acids: CASSRQGRSADTQYF. CDR3 DNA sequence: TGTGCCAGCAGCCGACAGGGCCGTTCCGCAGATACGCAGTATTTT.

This clonotype was recorded many times. This chain links TRBV27 with TRBJ2-2, with a possible D match to TRBD2 (6 bases). CDR1 and CDR2 (germline): MNHEY, SMNVEV (reference sequence). Trimming shortened V by 6 bases and J by 3 bases, and 11 bases separated the two germline ends. CDR3 length equals 14 residues. The CDR3 loop is CASRYRDYTGELFF. As DNA, the CDR3 is TGTGCCAGCAGATACCGGGACTACACCGGGGAGCTGTTTTTT.

This clonotype is labeled medium-sized. The chain employs TRBV12-3 or TRBV12-4 and TRBJ1-5; D might be TRBD1 (5 bases). V lost 1 base and J lost 6, with 7 bases in between. The CDR3 runs 13 residues. For the CDR3, the DNA is TGTGCCAGCAGTTTAGGGGGGAGTCAGCCCCAGCATTTT. Protein: CASSLGGSQPQHF.

The chain joins TRBV4-3 to TRBJ2-1, with 9 bases lining up with TRBD2. Germline values: CDR1 LGHNA, CDR2 YSLEER. The CDR3 totals 15 residues. After removal of 1 base from V and 8 bases from J, the junction contained 6 bases not matched to a gene. The CDR3 region is CASSQGPGLAHEQFF. CDR3 DNA sequence: TGCGCCAGCAGCCAAGGCCCGGGACTAGCACATGAGCAGTTCTTC.